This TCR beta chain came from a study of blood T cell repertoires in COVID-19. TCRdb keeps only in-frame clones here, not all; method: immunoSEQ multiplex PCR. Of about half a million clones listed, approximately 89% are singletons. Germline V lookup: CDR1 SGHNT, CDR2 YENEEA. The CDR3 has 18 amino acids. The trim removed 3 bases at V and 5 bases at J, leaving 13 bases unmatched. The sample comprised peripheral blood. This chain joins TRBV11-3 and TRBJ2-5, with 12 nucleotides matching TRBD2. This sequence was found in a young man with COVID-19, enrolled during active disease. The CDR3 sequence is CASSFGLSSGRARETQYF. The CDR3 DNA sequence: TGTGCCAGCAGCTTTGGCCTTTCTAGCGGGAGGGCCCGGGAGACCCAGTACTTC.